This T cell receptor (beta chain) was retrieved from a study of T cell responses to AZD1222 COVID-19 vaccine. Findings of the study overall: Baseline serostatus was positive in only a handful of AZD1222 recipients. Close to half of all spike-specific TCRs reportedly target regions of the variants that are unmutated. Receipt of two AZD1222 doses was followed by a rise in Spike-specific TCR breadth and depth.

The CDR3 sequence is 17 residues long. Germline CDR1 reads SGHVS; CDR2 reads FNYEAQ. Trimming removed 5 bases from V and 6 bases from J; junction bases left unmatched: 13. With respect to this clone: Its antigen is currently unknown.

Pooled in the analysis were second doses at about 4 or about 12 weeks. Using immunoSEQ multiplex PCR, the repertoire was profiled, and TCRdb retains in-frame clones only, with some absent. The sample lists 120,000 to 150,000 clones, 88% occurring once. The V call is TRBV7-6, the J call TRBJ2-1; 10 nucleotides match TRBD2. This TCR was recovered from an adult who received the AZD1222 COVID-19 vaccine. The sample was peripheral blood, taken 28 days after the second AZD1222 dose. CDR3 in DNA: TGTGCCAGCAGCCAGAGGACTAGCGGACTTTCACCCAATGAGCAGTTCTTC. Translation: CASSQRTSGLSPNEQFF.